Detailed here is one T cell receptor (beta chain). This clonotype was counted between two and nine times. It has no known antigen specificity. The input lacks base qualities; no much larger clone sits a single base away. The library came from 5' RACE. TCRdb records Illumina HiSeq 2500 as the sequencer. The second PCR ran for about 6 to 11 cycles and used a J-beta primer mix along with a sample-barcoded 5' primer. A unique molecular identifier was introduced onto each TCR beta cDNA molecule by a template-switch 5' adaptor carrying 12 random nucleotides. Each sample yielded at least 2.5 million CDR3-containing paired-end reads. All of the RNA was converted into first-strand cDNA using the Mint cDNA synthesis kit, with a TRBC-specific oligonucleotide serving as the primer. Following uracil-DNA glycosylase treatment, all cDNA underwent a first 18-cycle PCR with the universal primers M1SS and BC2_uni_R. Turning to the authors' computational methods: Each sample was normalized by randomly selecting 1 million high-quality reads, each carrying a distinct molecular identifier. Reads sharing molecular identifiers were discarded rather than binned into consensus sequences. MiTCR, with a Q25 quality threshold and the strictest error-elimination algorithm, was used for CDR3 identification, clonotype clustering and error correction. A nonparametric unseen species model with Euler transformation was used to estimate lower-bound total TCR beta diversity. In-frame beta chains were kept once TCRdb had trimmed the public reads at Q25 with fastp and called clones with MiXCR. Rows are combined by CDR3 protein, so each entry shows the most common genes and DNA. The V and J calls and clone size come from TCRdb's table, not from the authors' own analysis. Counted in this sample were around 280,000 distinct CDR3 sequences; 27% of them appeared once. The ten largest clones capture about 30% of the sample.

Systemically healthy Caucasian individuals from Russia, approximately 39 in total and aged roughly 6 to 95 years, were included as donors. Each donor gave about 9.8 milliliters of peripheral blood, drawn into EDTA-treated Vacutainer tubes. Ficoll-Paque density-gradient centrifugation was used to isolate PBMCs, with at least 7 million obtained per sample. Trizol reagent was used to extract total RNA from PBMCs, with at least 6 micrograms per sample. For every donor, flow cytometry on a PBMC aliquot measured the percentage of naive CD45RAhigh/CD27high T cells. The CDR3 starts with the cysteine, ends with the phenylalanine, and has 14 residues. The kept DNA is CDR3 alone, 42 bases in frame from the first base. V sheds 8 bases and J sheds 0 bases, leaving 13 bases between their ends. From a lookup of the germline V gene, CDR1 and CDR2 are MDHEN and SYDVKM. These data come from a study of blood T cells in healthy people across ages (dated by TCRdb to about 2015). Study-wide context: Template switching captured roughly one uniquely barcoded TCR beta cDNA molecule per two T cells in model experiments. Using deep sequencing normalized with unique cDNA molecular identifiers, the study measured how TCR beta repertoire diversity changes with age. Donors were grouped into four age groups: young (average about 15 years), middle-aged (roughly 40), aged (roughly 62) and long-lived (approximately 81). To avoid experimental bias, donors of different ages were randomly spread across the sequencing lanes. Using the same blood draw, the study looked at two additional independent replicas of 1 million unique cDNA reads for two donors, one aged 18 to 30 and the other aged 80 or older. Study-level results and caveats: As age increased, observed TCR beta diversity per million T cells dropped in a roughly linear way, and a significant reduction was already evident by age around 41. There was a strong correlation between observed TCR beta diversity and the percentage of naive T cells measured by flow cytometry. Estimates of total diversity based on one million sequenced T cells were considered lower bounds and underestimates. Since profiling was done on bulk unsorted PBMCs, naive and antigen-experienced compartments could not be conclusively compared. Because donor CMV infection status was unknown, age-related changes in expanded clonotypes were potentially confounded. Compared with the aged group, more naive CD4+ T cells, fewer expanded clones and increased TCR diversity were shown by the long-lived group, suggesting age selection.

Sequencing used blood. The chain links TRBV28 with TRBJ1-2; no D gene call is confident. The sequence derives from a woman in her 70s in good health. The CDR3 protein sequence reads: CASARGTANYGYTF. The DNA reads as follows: TGTGCCAGCGCCAGAGGAACAGCTAACTATGGCTACACCTTC.